These 24 T cell receptor beta chains were all obtained from the same sample, sequenced in a study of T cells after yellow fever vaccination. From the 5' RACE reads, TCRdb called clonotypes with MiXCR, one entry per CDR3 protein. In the table there are 110,000 or so distinct CDR3 sequences, roughly 7.2% of which are singletons. The sample in question was CD4+ T cells sorted from PBMCs, obtained more than 40 days after the first yellow fever vaccination. The receptors were sampled from a man younger than 30 who received the YFV17D yellow fever vaccine.

This clonotype turned up a few times. This rearrangement joins TRBV7-8 to TRBJ2-1, with 9 positions matching TRBD1. This CDR3 contains 16 residues. Germline trimming cut 7 bases from V and 15 bases from J; bases unmatched to any gene: 22. Per germline, CDR1 SGHVS and CDR2 FQNEAQ. CDR3 residues: CASTGGGTGFMVYRFF. The CDR3 nucleotides read TGTGCCAGCACCGGAGGGGGGACAGGGTTCATGGTTTATCGGTTCTTC. Based on the CDR3 plus reference TRBV7-8 and TRBJ2-1, the full variable domain is GAGVSQSPRYKVAKRGQDVALRCDPISGHVSLFWYQQALGQGPEFLTYFQNEAQLDKSGLPSDRFFAERPEGSVSTLKIQRTQQEDSAVYLCASTGGGTGFMVYRFFGPGTRLTVL.

This clonotype was observed at least ten times. This chain joins TRBV5-1 and TRBJ2-7; D ambiguous. Trimming removed 5 bases at V and 2 bases at J, with 14 bases between. CDR1 is SGHRS and CDR2 is YFSETQ in the germline V gene. The CDR3 is 14 residues long. CDR3 nucleotide sequence: TGCGCCAGCAGGACGGATGGAGTCGCCTACGAGCAGTACTTC. It translates to CASRTDGVAYEQYF.

There are a few counts of this clonotype. A read error may explain this, as a much larger clone is one base away. The rearrangement joins TRBV6-1 to TRBJ2-1; TRBD2 aligns across 11 bases. Trimming took 5 bases from V and 5 from J; bases not matched to a gene: 2. There are 14 residues in the CDR3. Germline V gives CDR1 MNHNS, CDR2 SASEGT. The CDR3 here is CASSRGLADNEQFF. The CDR3 region has the DNA TGTGCCAGCAGTCGGGGACTAGCGGACAATGAGCAGTTCTTC.

At least ten counts were recorded for this clonotype. The V gene is TRBV7-2, the J gene TRBJ2-1, with D uncertain. The CDR3 sequence is 15 residues long. CDR1 is SGHTA and CDR2 is FQGNSA in the germline V gene. V lost 1 base and J lost 3, with 10 bases in between. The CDR3 nucleotides are TGTGCCAGCAGCTTAGGGGCCATGCACTACAATGAGCAGTTCTTC. Translation gives CASSLGAMHYNEQFF.

This clonotype was seen ten or more times. This chain uses TRBV11-2 with TRBJ1-4, with a tentative D call TRBD1 (5 bases). Per the germline V gene, CDR1 is SGHAT and CDR2 is FQNNGV. Trimming shortened V by 0 bases and J by 8 bases, and 19 bases separated the two germline ends. This CDR3 spans 17 amino acids. CDR3 sequence: CASSLEPRDLGGEKLFF. The DNA for the CDR3 is TGTGCCAGCAGCTTAGAGCCACGGGATCTGGGGGGGGAAAAACTGTTTTTT.

The table lists this clonotype with many counts. The CDR3 loop is CASSLELAGTNYYTDTQYF. CDR3 nucleotide sequence: TGCGCCAGCAGCTTGGAACTAGCGGGGACCAATTACTACACAGATACGCAGTATTTT. The rearrangement links TRBV5-1 to TRBJ2-3; 10 nucleotides line up with TRBD2. Trimming at V came to 0 bases and at J to 2 bases, leaving 12 bases not matched to a gene. The germline gives CDR1 SGHRS, CDR2 YFSETQ. The CDR3 contains 19 residues.

The sample holds a few counts of this clonotype. This chain connects TRBV6-5 to TRBJ2-3; 7 nucleotides match TRBD2. CDR3 length: 12 amino acids. V trimming: 9 bases; J trimming: 7 bases; junction bases outside the gene matches: 7. Germline V gene lookup returns CDR1 MNHEY and CDR2 SVGAGI. The chain's CDR3 is CASGRGGNTQYF. The CDR3 DNA is TGTGCCAGTGGTCGCGGGGGAAATACGCAGTATTTT.

This clonotype was counted many times. The chain combines TRBV5-6 with TRBJ1-6; D gene uncertain. V was trimmed by 1 base and J by 4 bases, leaving 21 bases between them. CDR3 length: 19 amino acids. The germline gives CDR1 SGHDT, CDR2 YYEEEE. CDR3 bases: TGTGCCAGCAGCTTGAAGGACTATACCTCCGGGGAATATAATTCACCCCTCCACTTT. This translates into CASSLKDYTSGEYNSPLHF.

V is TRBV30 and J is TRBJ1-3; no clear D gene. The CDR3 contains 15 residues. Germline loops: CDR1 GTSNPN, CDR2 SVGIG (reference sequence). V gave up 0 bases and J gave up 0 bases, with 9 bases separating them. The CDR3 DNA is TGTGCCTGGAGTGTACGTGGGATCTCTGGAAACACCATATATTTT. Its translation: CAWSVRGISGNTIYF. Together with reference TRBV30 and TRBJ1-3, the CDR3 gives the full variable domain: SQTIHQWPATLVQPVGSPLSLECTVEGTSNPNLYWYRQAAGRGLQLLFYSVGIGQISSEVPQNLSASRPQDRQFILSSKKLLLSDSGFYLCAWSVRGISGNTIYFGEGSWLTVV.

This clonotype was counted at least ten times. An end of the junction differs from the germline gene, which may be a read error. This chain joins TRBV7-7 and TRBJ2-1, with D possibly TRBD2 on 6 matching bases. CDR1 is SSHAT and CDR2 is FNYEAQ in the germline V gene (reference sequence). There are 16 residues in the CDR3. CDR3 sequence reads: CASTPLGNGGDNEQFF. The DNA for the CDR3 is TGTGCTAGCACTCCGCTGGGCAATGGAGGGGACAATGAGCAGTTCTTC.

This clonotype came up many times. The chain combines TRBV24-1 with TRBJ2-2; D possibly corresponds to TRBD2 (7 bases). The CDR3 extends over 17 amino acids. From germline, CDR1 is KGHDR and CDR2 SFDVKD. V was shortened by 6 bases and J by 6 bases, with 22 bases between the two germline ends. CDR3 in DNA: TGTGCCACCAGTACCACCACGGGGGGCCAGGGTGCCGGGGAGCTGTTTTTT. Protein sequence: CATSTTTGGQGAGELFF.

The table lists this clonotype with many counts. This rearrangement joins TRBV11-2 to TRBJ1-5; D uncertain. The germline gives CDR1 SGHAT, CDR2 FQNNGV. V lost 1 base and J 5 bases, leaving 9 bases between the germline ends. CDR3 length equals 14 residues. The CDR3 nucleotides read TGTGCCAGCAGCTTAGGATCAGCTGATCAGCCCCAGCATTTT. As protein: CASSLGSADQPQHF.

This clonotype was recorded many times. The chain joins TRBV6-5 to TRBJ1-5; no clear D. CDR3 length: 14 residues. The germline V and J ends were trimmed by 2 bases and 3 bases, with 8 bases remaining between them. The germline CDR1 and CDR2 sequences are MNHEY and SVGAGI. CDR3 amino acids: CASSYAQINQPQHF. The CDR3 DNA is TGTGCCAGCAGTTACGCCCAGATCAATCAGCCCCAGCATTTT.

This clonotype was seen many times. The rearrangement links TRBV12-5 to TRBJ2-2; D is tentatively TRBD1 or TRBD2 (6 bases each). V gave up 0 bases and J gave up 3 bases, with 17 bases separating them. The CDR3 loop spans 18 amino acids. Germline V gives CDR1 LGHNT, CDR2 FRNRAP. The CDR3 reads CASGLVQSGRGHTGELFF. CDR3 sequence (DNA): TGTGCTAGTGGTTTGGTACAAAGCGGACGGGGGCACACCGGGGAGCTGTTTTTT.

In this sample, this clonotype turned up many times. The chain has TRBV7-2 and TRBJ1-1, with D possibly TRBD1 on 6 matching bases. The CDR3 runs 13 residues. Germline CDR1 and CDR2: SGHTA and FQGNSA. V dropped 5 bases and J dropped 6 bases, with 13 bases sitting between them. CDR3 residues: CASSMQGKAEAFF. The CDR3 DNA sequence: TGTGCCAGCAGCATGCAGGGGAAGGCTGAAGCTTTCTTT.

There are many counts of this clonotype. The V call is TRBV15, the J call TRBJ2-5, with D uncertain. CDR1 and CDR2 from the germline V gene are LNHNV and YYDKDF (reference sequence). The CDR3 covers 15 residues. Trimming took 1 base from V and 5 from J, leaving 14 bases between them. CDR3 residues: CATSRVGWPGETQYF. As DNA, the CDR3 is TGTGCCACCAGCAGAGTGGGTTGGCCCGGGGAGACCCAGTACTTC.

This clonotype was detected a few times. The J gene is TRBJ2-2, the V gene TRBV10-3; 9 bases fit TRBD1. Trimming took 11 bases from V and 0 from J; bases not matched to a gene: 7. This CDR3 has 15 residues. Germline CDR1 reads ENHRY; CDR2 reads SYGVKD. CDR3 DNA sequence: TGTGCCGTCAACAGGGGGCTGCCGAACACCGGGGAGCTGTTTTTT. Protein: CAVNRGLPNTGELFF.

The sample holds a few counts of this clonotype. J is TRBJ1-1 and V is TRBV12-3 or TRBV12-4; possible D gene TRBD1, 5 bases. The CDR3 length is 14 residues. Trimming stripped 1 base from V and 3 bases from J, with 9 bases between. The DNA for the CDR3 is TGTGCCAGCAGTTTAGTGGCCAGGGACACTGAAGCTTTCTTT. Translated, it gives CASSLVARDTEAFF.

This clonotype was picked up a small number of times. The gene calls are TRBV5-5 and TRBJ2-7, with D hard to call. With 5 bases removed from V and 0 bases from J, the gap between germline ends came to 12 bases. The CDR3 consists of 14 residues. Germline values: CDR1 SGHKS, CDR2 YYEKEE (reference sequence). The CDR3 loop reads CASSPGLNSYEQYF. For the CDR3, the DNA is TGTGCCAGCAGTCCCGGGCTTAACTCCTACGAGCAGTACTTC.

A few counts support this clonotype. J is TRBJ2-7 and V is TRBV15, with D perhaps TRBD1 (5 bases). The CDR3 is 13 residues long. Trimming pared 3 bases from V and 3 bases from J, leaving 9 bases between. Germline V lookup: CDR1 LNHNV, CDR2 YYDKDF (reference sequence). The CDR3: CATSRVGVYEQYF. In nucleotides, the CDR3 is TGTGCCACCAGCAGGGTAGGGGTCTACGAGCAGTACTTC.

This clonotype was found many times. The chain employs TRBV15 and TRBJ1-4; the match to TRBD1 covers 8 bases. The CDR3 runs to 13 residues. The V and J ends lost 5 bases and 8 bases, in that order; junction bases with no gene match: 4. Germline CDR1 and CDR2: LNHNV and YYDKDF (reference sequence). Here the CDR3 reads CATSGQGWEKLFF. The CDR3 DNA is TGTGCCACCAGCGGACAGGGTTGGGAAAAACTGTTTTTT.

This clonotype has a count of ten or more. This chain joins TRBV14 and TRBJ1-5; D uncertain. V lost 3 bases and J 4 bases, leaving 7 bases between the germline ends. Germline-derived CDR1 and CDR2 are SGHDN and FVKESK. This CDR3 is built from 13 residues. CDR3 nucleotide sequence: TGTGCCAGCAGCCAGGGATGGAATCAGCCCCAGCATTTT. It specifies CASSQGWNQPQHF.

This clonotype came up many times. The rearrangement links TRBV4-2 to TRBJ2-3; D unclear. Germline V gene data show CDR1 as LGHNA and CDR2 as YNFKEQ. The V end lost 4 bases, the J end lost 1 base, and 12 bases lay between the germline ends. The CDR3 is 15 amino acids. CDR3 nucleotide sequence: TGTGCCAGCAGCCCACATGGACCACGCACAGATACGCAGTATTTT. Its protein product is CASSPHGPRTDTQYF.

This clonotype has more than one count but fewer than ten. The rearrangement uses TRBV20-1 and TRBJ2-6, with D tentatively TRBD1 or TRBD2 (6 bases each). V shed 7 bases and J shed 1 base, with 17 bases lying between them. Germline-derived CDR1 and CDR2 are DFQATT and SNEGSKA (reference sequence). This CDR3 is built from 16 residues. CDR3 amino acids: CSVPEGGNSGANVLTF. The CDR3 DNA follows: TGCAGTGTTCCAGAGGGGGGTAATTCTGGGGCCAACGTCCTGACTTTC.